This T cell receptor beta chain derives from a study of T cell repertoires in cytomegalovirus infection. Overall study context: Evidence of both CMV infection and a matching HLA type came from public TCR beta signatures.

Study-wide results and limits: Identification of carriers of CMV plus the relevant HLA was achieved through cumulative public TCR beta family frequency. Dominating the ex vivo response were TCR beta clonotypes that were CMV-specific and HLA-C-restricted.

With respect to this clonotype: Its cognate antigen is unknown.

One entry per CDR3 protein results from TCRdb running MiXCR on the reads. The sample carries 350,000 to 550,000 distinct CDR3 sequences, approximately 31% recorded once. The CDR3 extends over 17 amino acids. Trimming took 3 bases from V and 0 from J; bases not matched to a gene: 4. Sequencing input: PBMCs. This clonotype was obtained from a human donor in good health (CMV status not recorded). Some clones in this sample may be carry-over from other donors' samples. The chain couples TRBV12-3 or TRBV12-4 to TRBJ2-5, with 13 bases fitting TRBD2. The CDR3 region has the DNA TGTGCCAGCAGTTTGACTAGCGGGGGGCGTTACCAAGAGACCCAGTACTTC. This translates into CASSLTSGGRYQETQYF.